Listed here are 31 T cell receptor beta chains from one sample, sequenced in a study of T cell clones after liver transplantation. Generated by immunoSEQ multiplex PCR, the TCRdb table keeps only in-frame clones and is missing some. The sample holds around 120,000 clones; about nine tenths are singletons and the top ten take roughly 0.8%. Here the sequenced sample was CD4+ T cells from blood, taken 12 months after liver transplant. These TCRs come from a human patient who received a liver transplant. The graft donor may account for some of the T cells.

The CDR3, as DNA: TGCGCCAGCAGTGATACCGGCGCTGGAGGCTACACCTTC. This translates into CASSDTGAGGYTF. The rearrangement links TRBV10-1 to TRBJ1-2, with D uncertain. The CDR3 loop spans 13 amino acids. V dropped 3 bases and J dropped 8 bases, with 13 bases sitting between them. Germline V gene lookup returns CDR1 WNHNN and CDR2 SYGVQD (reference sequence).

The chain joins TRBV29-1 to TRBJ1-2; weak D call: TRBD1 (6 bases). Germline CDR1 SQVTM, CDR2 ANQGSEA. Between the trimmed V and J ends, which lost 2 bases and 7 bases, there was a span of 17 bases. This CDR3 is 14 amino acids long. The CDR3 DNA is TGCAGCGTTGAACTCCGGGACATATCACGTGGCTACACCTTC. Translating gives CSVELRDISRGYTF.

The chain carries TRBV29-1 and TRBJ2-2; D is uncertain. V lost 3 bases and J 7 bases, leaving 6 bases between the germline ends. CDR1 is SQVTM and CDR2 is ANQGSEA in the germline V gene. CDR3 length: 11 residues. The CDR3 DNA is TGCAGCGTTGATACGGGCGGGGAGCTGTTTTTT. As protein: CSVDTGGELFF.

The chain combines TRBV29-1 with TRBJ2-7; TRBD2 matches at 8 bases. With V trimmed by 4 bases and J by 6 bases, 5 bases remained unmatched. Germline CDR1 and CDR2: SQVTM and ANQGSEA. The CDR3 sequence is 12 residues long. The CDR3 is CSVGLAGTEQYF. As DNA, the CDR3 is TGCAGCGTTGGGCTAGCGGGTACCGAGCAGTACTTC.

The V and J genes are TRBV29-1 and TRBJ2-3, with D tentatively TRBD2 (6 bases). The CDR3 has 15 amino acids. Germline CDR1 reads SQVTM; CDR2 reads ANQGSEA. The V end lost 4 bases, the J end lost 0 bases, and 14 bases lay between the germline ends. CDR3 nucleotide sequence: TGCAGCGTTGTACTGGCGGGACCTAGCACAGATACGCAGTATTTT. Its translation: CSVVLAGPSTDTQYF.

This chain uses TRBV7-8 with TRBJ2-2; D not certain. Trimming stripped 2 bases from V and 1 base from J, with 11 bases between. Germline values: CDR1 SGHVS, CDR2 FQNEAQ. This CDR3 has 16 residues. CDR3 sequence reads: CASSLLASLNTGELFF. The DNA of the CDR3 is TGTGCCAGCAGCTTACTGGCAAGTTTGAACACCGGGGAGCTGTTTTTT.

The chain recombines TRBV29-1 with TRBJ2-7; the D is unclear. Germline loops: CDR1 SQVTM, CDR2 ANQGSEA. The CDR3 has 13 amino acids. Trimming removed 4 bases from V and 2 bases from J, with 12 bases in between. This CDR3 is CSVVQDGTYEQYF. The CDR3 nucleotides are TGCAGCGTTGTACAAGACGGAACCTACGAGCAGTACTTC.

This chain uses TRBV11-2 with TRBJ2-7, with 9 bases that match TRBD2. V shed 2 bases, J shed 4 bases, and the junction held 9 bases outside the gene matches. This CDR3 is 16 amino acids long. Germline CDR1 is SGHAT and CDR2 is FQNNGV. The CDR3 DNA follows: TGTGCCAGCAGCTTATTAGGGGGCGGGAGGGCATACGAGCAGTACTTC. It is translated as CASSLLGGGRAYEQYF. Drawing the rest from reference TRBV11-2 and TRBJ2-7, the complete variable domain is EAGVAQSPRYKIIEKRQSVAFWCNPISGHATLYWYQQILGQGPKLLIQFQNNGVVDDSQLPKDRFSAERLKGVDSTLKIQPAKLEDSAVYLCASSLLGGGRAYEQYFGPGTRLTVT.

V usage is TRBV19 and J usage is TRBJ2-6; a possible D gene is TRBD1 (5 bases). Deletions cut 5 bases from V and 0 bases from J, with 11 bases between. The CDR3 is made up of 16 amino acids. Germline loops: CDR1 LNHDA, CDR2 SQIVND (reference sequence). In DNA form, the CDR3 reads TGTGCCAGTAGTGGACATCACACCTCTGGGGCCAACGTCCTGACTTTC. This sequence encodes CASSGHHTSGANVLTF.

This chain links TRBV29-1 with TRBJ2-1; possible D gene TRBD2, 5 bases. Germline values: CDR1 SQVTM, CDR2 ANQGSEA. V was shortened by 5 bases and J by 1 base, with 15 bases between the two germline ends. The CDR3 loop spans 15 amino acids. The CDR3 sequence: CSVSISGDSYNEQFF. The CDR3 nucleotides are TGCAGCGTTTCCATTTCCGGGGATTCCTACAATGAGCAGTTCTTC.

The V gene is TRBV27, the J gene TRBJ2-2; D may be TRBD1 (6 bases). V was trimmed by 7 bases and J by 6 bases, leaving 18 bases between them. Germline CDR1 MNHEY, CDR2 SMNVEV (reference sequence). The CDR3 length is 15 residues. The CDR3 is CASTHAGAGAGELFF. DNA of the CDR3: TGTGCCAGCACCCACGCAGGGGCAGGGGCCGGGGAGCTGTTTTTT.

This rearrangement joins TRBV7-3 to TRBJ2-5; the D is unclear. The V gene's germline CDR1 is SGHTA and CDR2 FQGTGA. The CDR3 has 13 residues. Deletions cut 4 bases from V and 3 bases from J, with 9 bases between. The CDR3 reads CASSSIQKETQYF. The CDR3 DNA reads TGTGCCAGCAGCTCAATACAAAAAGAGACCCAGTACTTC.

Here the CDR3 DNA reads TGTGCCAGCACCGACCAACTAGCGACGTCCTACAATGAGCAGTTCTTC. Its protein is CASTDQLATSYNEQFF. V is TRBV5-6 and J is TRBJ2-1; TRBD2 matches at 7 bases. Germline V gives CDR1 SGHDT, CDR2 YYEEEE. Germline trimming cut 6 bases from V and 1 base from J; bases unmatched to any gene: 10. The CDR3 length is 16 residues.

This chain links TRBV5-1 with TRBJ2-1; TRBD1 matches at 8 bases. Germline CDR1 SGHRS, CDR2 YFSETQ. V was clipped by 4 bases and J by 6 bases; unmatched bases: 3. The CDR3 runs to 13 residues. CDR3 in amino acids: CASSLTGANEQFF. CDR3 nucleotides: TGCGCCAGCAGCCTGACAGGGGCCAATGAGCAGTTCTTC.

The chain joins TRBV11-2 to TRBJ2-3; 8 bases are a match to TRBD1. This CDR3 contains 16 residues. The V segment lost 6 bases and the J segment 3 bases; nucleotides outside the gene matches: 11. Germline values: CDR1 SGHAT, CDR2 FQNNGV. CDR3 bases: TGTGCCAGCAGTCAGATCGCAGGGGGCGGGACAGATACGCAGTATTTT. Translated, it gives CASSQIAGGGTDTQYF.

The chain has TRBV27 and TRBJ2-3; 10 positions agree with TRBD2. This CDR3 spans 17 amino acids. Germline V gene sequence: CDR1 MNHEY, CDR2 SMNVEV (reference sequence). V trimming: 3 bases; J trimming: 7 bases; junction bases outside the gene matches: 13. The chain's CDR3 is CASSLVVTSGIPHTQYF. CDR3 bases: TGTGCCAGCAGTTTGGTGGTAACTAGCGGGATCCCACATACGCAGTATTTT.

This chain links TRBV4-2 with TRBJ2-1, with 11 positions matching TRBD2. CDR3 length: 16 residues. Per the germline V gene, CDR1 is LGHNA and CDR2 is YNFKEQ. The V and J ends lost 3 bases and 5 bases, in that order; junction bases with no gene match: 6. The CDR3 sequence: CASSQETSGTNNEQFF. CDR3 nucleotides: TGTGCCAGCAGCCAGGAGACTAGCGGGACAAACAATGAGCAGTTCTTC.

CDR3 sequence: CASSQTGAPTDTQYF. In nucleotides, the CDR3 is TGTGCCAGCAGTCAGACAGGGGCCCCCACAGATACGCAGTATTTT. The chain uses TRBV6-5 and TRBJ2-3; 8 nucleotides match TRBD1. The germline V gene encodes CDR1 MNHEY and CDR2 SVGAGI. This CDR3 contains 15 residues. Trimming took 5 bases from V and 2 from J; bases not matched to a gene: 6.

The CDR3 loop is CASKGLAGGPTDTQYF. The CDR3 DNA reads TGCGCCAGCAAGGGACTAGCGGGAGGGCCCACAGATACGCAGTATTTT. The chain links TRBV5-1 to TRBJ2-3; TRBD2 aligns across 16 bases. J was trimmed by 2 bases and V by 6 bases; bases with no gene match: 3. CDR3 length: 16 amino acids. The V gene's germline CDR1 is SGHRS and CDR2 YFSETQ.

The rearrangement joins TRBV7-2 to TRBJ1-5, with no clear D. The CDR3 has 12 residues. CDR1 SGHTA and CDR2 FQGNSA come from the germline V gene. Trimming shortened V by 5 bases and J by 4 bases, and 6 bases separated the two germline ends. The CDR3 protein is CASSLKNQPQHF. The CDR3 DNA reads as TGTGCCAGCAGCCTAAAAAATCAGCCCCAGCATTTT.

Points on this clone: The sample has other DNA sequences that encode this CDR3 too. The chain uses TRBV11-2 and TRBJ1-5; TRBD1 matches 9 bases. The trim removed 3 bases at V and 4 bases at J, leaving 4 bases unmatched. The germline V gene has CDR1 SGHAT and CDR2 FQNNGV. The CDR3 length is 15 residues. CDR3 sequence: CASSLGQGPNQPQHF. Written as DNA, the CDR3 is TGTGCCAGCAGCTTGGGACAGGGCCCTAATCAGCCCCAGCATTTT.

The V and J genes are TRBV4-3 and TRBJ2-3; 9 bases map to TRBD1. The length of the CDR3 is 16 residues. J lost 1 base, V lost 4 bases, and 6 bases had no gene match. Germline V gives CDR1 LGHNA, CDR2 YSLEER. The CDR3 region is CASSRSRTGGTDTQYF. In DNA, the CDR3 is TGCGCCAGCAGCCGATCTAGGACAGGGGGCACAGATACGCAGTATTTT.

The chain links TRBV11-2 to TRBJ2-5, with TRBD1 identical over 7 bases. Germline V gives CDR1 SGHAT, CDR2 FQNNGV. With V trimmed by 10 bases and J by 0 bases, 11 bases remained unmatched. The CDR3 length is 15 residues. DNA for the CDR3: TGTGCCACCAAAAGTGGGGGACAGAACCAAGAGACCCAGTACTTC. It codes for CATKSGGQNQETQYF.

The chain carries TRBV12-2 and TRBJ1-4; whether TRBD1, the table's D call, matches the DNA was not checked. TRBV12-2 is marked as a pseudogene. CDR3 length: 12 residues. The DNA for the CDR3 is TGTGGGGCGTTAGGGGTCAGTGAAAAACTGTTTTTT. Protein: CGALGVSEKLFF.

The chain couples TRBV13 to TRBJ1-5, with 12 bases matching TRBD1. J was trimmed by 7 bases and V by 6 bases; bases with no gene match: 4. The CDR3 has 14 amino acids. The germline V gene has CDR1 PRHDT and CDR2 FYEKMQ (reference sequence). The CDR3 spells CASSSGQGAQPQHF. Written as DNA, the CDR3 is TGTGCCAGCAGTTCGGGACAGGGGGCACAGCCCCAGCATTTT.

This chain links TRBV5-5 with TRBJ2-1; 8 bases match TRBD1. This CDR3 contains 15 residues. The V and J ends lost 5 bases and 4 bases, in that order; junction bases with no gene match: 8. From germline, CDR1 is SGHKS and CDR2 YYEKEE (reference sequence). The CDR3 bases are TGTGCCAGCAGTAAGGACAGGGAGTCTTACAATGAGCAGTTCTTC. It yields the protein CASSKDRESYNEQFF. The variable domain in full, completed from reference TRBV5-5 and TRBJ2-1, reads DAGVTQSPTHLIKTRGQQVTLRCSPISGHKSVSWYQQVLGQGPQFIFQYYEKEERGRGNFPDRFSARQFPNYSSELNVNALLLGDSALYLCASSKDRESYNEQFFGPGTRLTVL.

In this sample, this clone turned up once. This chain uses TRBV6-6 with TRBJ1-3; 7 bases are a match to TRBD1. With 2 bases clipped from V and 1 base from J, the junction kept 5 bases outside the gene matches. Germline-derived CDR1 and CDR2 are MNHNY and SVGAGI (reference sequence). This CDR3 is 16 amino acids long. The CDR3 here is CASSYGNRGSGNTIYF. As DNA, the CDR3 is TGTGCCAGCAGTTACGGGAACAGGGGTTCTGGAAACACCATATATTTT.

This sequence joins TRBV7-6 and TRBJ2-1; D might be TRBD1 or TRBD2, each matching 6 bases. The CDR3 length is 16 residues. V was shortened by 1 base and J by 5 bases, with 15 bases between the two germline ends. Germline V gene sequence: CDR1 SGHVS, CDR2 FNYEAQ. CDR3 sequence: CASSLGLGGSNNEQFF. CDR3 nucleotide sequence: TGTGCCAGCAGCTTAGGGCTCGGGGGCTCTAACAATGAGCAGTTCTTC.

The genes are TRBV5-1 and TRBJ2-1, with D possibly being TRBD2 (6 bases). This CDR3 is built from 16 residues. Trimming pared 0 bases from V and 3 bases from J, leaving 13 bases between. Germline loops: CDR1 SGHRS, CDR2 YFSETQ. CDR3 nucleotide sequence: TGCGCCAGCAGCTTGGGGGGTAGCGGAAGCTACAATGAGCAGTTCTTC. Its translation: CASSLGGSGSYNEQFF.

The CDR3 here is CASSRAGAYEQYF. CDR3 in DNA: TGTGCCAGCAGCCGCGCAGGGGCCTACGAGCAGTACTTC. The chain is built from TRBV11-2 and TRBJ2-7; a possible D gene is TRBD1 (6 bases). V lost 5 bases and J 2 bases, leaving 10 bases between the germline ends. Germline V gives CDR1 SGHAT, CDR2 FQNNGV. The CDR3 spans 13 residues.

The chain uses TRBV10-2 and TRBJ1-1; the D gene is possibly TRBD1 (6 bases). Germline V gene data show CDR1 as WSHSY and CDR2 as SAAADI. The V and J ends lost 6 bases and 3 bases respectively, with 11 bases between them. CDR3 length equals 13 residues. The DNA for the CDR3 is TGCGCCAGCAGGTCGACAGGAGACACTGAAGCTTTCTTT. Amino acid sequence: CASRSTGDTEAFF.